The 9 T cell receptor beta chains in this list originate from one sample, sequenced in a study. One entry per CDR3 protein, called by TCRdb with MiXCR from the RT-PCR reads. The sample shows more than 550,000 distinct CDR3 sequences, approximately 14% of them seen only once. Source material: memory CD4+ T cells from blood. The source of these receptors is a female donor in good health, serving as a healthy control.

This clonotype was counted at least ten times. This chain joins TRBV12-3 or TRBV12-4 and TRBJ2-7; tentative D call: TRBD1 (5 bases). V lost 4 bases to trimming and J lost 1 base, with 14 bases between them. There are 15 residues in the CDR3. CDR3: CASSYRSSSSYEQYF. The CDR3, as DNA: TGTGCCAGCAGTTACAGGAGTAGTTCTTCCTACGAGCAGTACTTC.

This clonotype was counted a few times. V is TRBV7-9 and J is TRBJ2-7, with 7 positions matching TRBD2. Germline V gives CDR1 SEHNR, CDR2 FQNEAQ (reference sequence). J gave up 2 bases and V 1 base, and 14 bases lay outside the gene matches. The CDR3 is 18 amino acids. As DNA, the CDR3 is TGTGCCAGCAGCTTAGGGGTGGGAGGGCGGCTTAGGACCTACGAGCAGTACTTC. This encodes CASSLGVGGRLRTYEQYF.

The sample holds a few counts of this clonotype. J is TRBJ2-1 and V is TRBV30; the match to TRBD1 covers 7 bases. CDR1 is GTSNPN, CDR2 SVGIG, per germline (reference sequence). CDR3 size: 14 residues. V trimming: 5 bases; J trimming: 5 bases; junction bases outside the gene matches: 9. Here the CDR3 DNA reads TGTGCCTGGCCCCATGACAGGGCGGACAATGAGCAGTTCTTC. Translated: CAWPHDRADNEQFF.

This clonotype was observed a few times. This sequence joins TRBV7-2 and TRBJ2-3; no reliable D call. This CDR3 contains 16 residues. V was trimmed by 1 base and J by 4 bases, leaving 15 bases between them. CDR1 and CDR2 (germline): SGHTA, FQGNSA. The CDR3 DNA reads TGTGCCAGCAGCTTAGTTGTTGGAGTTGCGGCAGATACGCAGTATTTT. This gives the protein CASSLVVGVAADTQYF.

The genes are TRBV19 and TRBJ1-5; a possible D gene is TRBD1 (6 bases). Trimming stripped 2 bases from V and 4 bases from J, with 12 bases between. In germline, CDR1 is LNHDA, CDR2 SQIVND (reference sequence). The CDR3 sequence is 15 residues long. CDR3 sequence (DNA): TGTGCCAGTAGTATAAGGGGGGCGGCGAATCAGCCCCAGCATTTT. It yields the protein CASSIRGAANQPQHF.

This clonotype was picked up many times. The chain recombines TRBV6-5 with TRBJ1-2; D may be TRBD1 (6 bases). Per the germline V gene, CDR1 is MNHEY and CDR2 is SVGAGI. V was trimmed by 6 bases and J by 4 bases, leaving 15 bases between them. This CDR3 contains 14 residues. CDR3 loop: CASSPGGRPYGYTF. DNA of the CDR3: TGTGCCAGCAGCCCCGGGGGCAGGCCCTATGGCTACACCTTC.

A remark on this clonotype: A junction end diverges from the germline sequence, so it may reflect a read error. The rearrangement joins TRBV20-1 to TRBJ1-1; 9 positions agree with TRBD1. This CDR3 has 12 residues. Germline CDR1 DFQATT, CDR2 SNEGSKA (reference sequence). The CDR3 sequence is CSAGTGNTKAFF. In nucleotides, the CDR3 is TGCAGTGCAGGGACAGGGAACACTAAAGCTTTCTTT.

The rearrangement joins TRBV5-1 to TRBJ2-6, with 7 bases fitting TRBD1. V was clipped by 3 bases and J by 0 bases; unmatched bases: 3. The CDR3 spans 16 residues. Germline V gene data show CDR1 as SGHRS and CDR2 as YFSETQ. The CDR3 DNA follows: TGCGCCAGCAGCTCACAGGGGCCCTCTGGGGCCAACGTCCTGACTTTC. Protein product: CASSSQGPSGANVLTF.

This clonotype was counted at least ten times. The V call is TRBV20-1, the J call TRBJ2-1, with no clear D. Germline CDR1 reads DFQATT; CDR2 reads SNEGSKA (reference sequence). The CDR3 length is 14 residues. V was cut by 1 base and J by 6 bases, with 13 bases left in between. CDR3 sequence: CSARGASRGNEQFF. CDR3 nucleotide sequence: TGCAGTGCTAGAGGTGCGTCCCGCGGCAATGAGCAGTTCTTC.